This T cell receptor beta chain was sequenced during a study of identical twins. General study results and limits: A lower insertion count was a feature of abundant cord blood beta clonotypes, with no such feature in memory repertoires.

TCRdb recomputed calls from the 5' RACE reads with MiXCR, one row per CDR3 protein. Of 600,000 to 700,000 distinct CDR3 sequences listed, 21% are singletons. Note on this clonotype: The antigen remains unidentified.

Deletions cut 0 bases from V and 0 bases from J, with 19 bases between. Germline V gene sequence: CDR1 SGHRS, CDR2 YFSETQ. This CDR3 has 19 residues. This same sample was also part of a study on T cells expressing NK-cell markers. As that study records: As a fraction of CD8+ T cells, dominant NKG2C+ clonotypes reached about 1.0-7.5% in six donors.

V and J are TRBV5-1 and TRBJ2-1; D not certain. The specimen was PBMCs. The receptor's source is a woman under 30 in good health. This CDR3 is CASSLAGAPVTSSYNEQFF. The CDR3 DNA is TGCGCCAGCAGCTTGGCCGGCGCGCCTGTTACCAGCTCCTACAATGAGCAGTTCTTC.